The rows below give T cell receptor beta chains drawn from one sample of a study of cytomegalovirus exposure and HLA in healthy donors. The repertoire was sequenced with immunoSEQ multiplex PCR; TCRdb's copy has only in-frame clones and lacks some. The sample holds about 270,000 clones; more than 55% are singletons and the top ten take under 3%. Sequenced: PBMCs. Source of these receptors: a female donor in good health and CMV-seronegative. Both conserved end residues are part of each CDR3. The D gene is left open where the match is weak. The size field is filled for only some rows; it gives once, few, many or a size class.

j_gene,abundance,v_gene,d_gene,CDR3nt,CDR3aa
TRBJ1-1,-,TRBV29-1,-,TGCAGCTTCTCGACAAAGAACACTGAAGCTTTCTTT,CSFSTKNTEAFF
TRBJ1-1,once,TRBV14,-,TGTGCCAGCAGCCGGGTGCCGGGGGGGTCTACTGAAGCTTTCTTT,CASSRVPGGSTEAFF
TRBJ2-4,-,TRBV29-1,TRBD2,TGCAGCGTTGAAGTAGTCGGGGGGAACATTCAGTACTTC,CSVEVVGGNIQYF
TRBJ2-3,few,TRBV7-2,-,TGTGCCAGCAGCCGGGACGGGAGTGATACGCAGTATTTT,CASSRDGSDTQYF
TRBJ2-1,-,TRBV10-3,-,TGTGCCATCAGTGACAGCGGCCTTGGGGAGCAGTTCTTC,CAISDSGLGEQFF
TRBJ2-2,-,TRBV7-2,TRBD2,TGTGCCAGCAGCTTGATGGGACTAGTGAGCACCGGGGAGCTGTTTTTT,CASSLMGLVSTGELFF
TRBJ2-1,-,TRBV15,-,TGTGCCACCAGCAGAGATTTAAGACTGTTCAATGAGCAGTTCTTC,CATSRDLRLFNEQFF
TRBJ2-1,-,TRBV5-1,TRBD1,TGCGCCAGCAGCTTGGCGGGGACAGCTCTCAATGAGCAGTTCTTC,CASSLAGTALNEQFF
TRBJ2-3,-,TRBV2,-,TGTGCCAGCACATCAACTTACCTTTTAGATACGCAGTATTTT,CASTSTYLLDTQYF
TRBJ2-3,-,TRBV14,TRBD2,TGTGCCAGCCTCGAACCCCCGGGACTAAGCACAGATACGCAGTATTTT,CASLEPPGLSTDTQYF
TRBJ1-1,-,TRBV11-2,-,TGTGCCAGCAGCCGGTCCGCGGGTCCAGGTGAAGCTTTCTTT,CASSRSAGPGEAFF
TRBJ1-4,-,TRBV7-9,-,TGTGCCAGCGAAGGGGCTAATGAAAAACTGTTTTTT,CASEGANEKLFF
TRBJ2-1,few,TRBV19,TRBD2,TGTGCCAGTAGTATCGGACTAGCGGTCTACAATGAGCAGTTCTTC,CASSIGLAVYNEQFF
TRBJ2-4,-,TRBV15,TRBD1,TGTGCCACCAGCAGCGCCGGGACAGGGATAAACATTCAGTACTTC,CATSSAGTGINIQYF
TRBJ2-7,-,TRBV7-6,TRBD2,TGTGCCAGCAGCTTAATAGCGGGAGGGCCAAACGAGCAGTACTTC,CASSLIAGGPNEQYF
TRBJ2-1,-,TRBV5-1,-,TGCGCCAGCAGCTTGTCGGGAGTGGGCCGTAATGAGCAGTTCTTC,CASSLSGVGRNEQFF
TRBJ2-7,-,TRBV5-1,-,TGCGCCAGCAGCTTGGTGGCAGTATCCTACGAGCAGTACTTC,CASSLVAVSYEQYF
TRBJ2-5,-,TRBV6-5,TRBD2,TGTGCCAGCAGTTACTCTTTAGCGGGACAAGGGACCCAGTACTTC,CASSYSLAGQGTQYF
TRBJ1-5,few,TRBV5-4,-,TGTGCCAGCAGCTGGGGCCATGGGCAGCCCCAGCATTTT,CASSWGHGQPQHF
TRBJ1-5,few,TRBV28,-,TGTGCCAGCACCCCTCTGACAGGAGTGGGCCAGCCCCAGCATTTT,CASTPLTGVGQPQHF
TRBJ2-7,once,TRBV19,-,TGTGCCAGTAGTATTAAGAAGAGTGCGGGGGCGGGTTACGAGCAGTACTTC,CASSIKKSAGAGYEQYF
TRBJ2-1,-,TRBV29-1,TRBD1,TGCAGCGTTGGGGACAGGCTTAGGGAGCAGTTCTTC,CSVGDRLREQFF
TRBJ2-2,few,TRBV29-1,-,TGCAGCGTTGAAGTAACTACCGGGGAGCTGTTTTTT,CSVEVTTGELFF
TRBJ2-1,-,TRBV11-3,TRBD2,TGTGCCAGCAGCTTAGATGGAGGTAGCGGGAGTAATGAGCAGTTCTTC,CASSLDGGSGSNEQFF
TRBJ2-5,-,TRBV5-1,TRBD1,TGCGCCAGCAGCTTGGTGGAGTTTAGCGGACAGGGAGGGACCCAGTACTTC,CASSLVEFSGQGGTQYF
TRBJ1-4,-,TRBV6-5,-,TGTGCCAGCAGCCGCGCACTAAATGAAAAACTGTTTTTT,CASSRALNEKLFF
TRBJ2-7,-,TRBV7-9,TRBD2,TGTGCCAGCAGCTTCTTAGCGGGACTTTCCTACGAGCAGTACTTC,CASSFLAGLSYEQYF
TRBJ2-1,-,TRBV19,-,TGTGCCAGTAGTAAATACGGACAGATTTACAATGAGCAGTTCTTC,CASSKYGQIYNEQFF
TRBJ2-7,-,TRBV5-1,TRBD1,TGCGCCAGCAGCGGGACAGGGCCCTACGAGCAGTACTTC,CASSGTGPYEQYF
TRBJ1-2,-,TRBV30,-,TGTGCCTGGAGTACTGCCTATGGCTACACCTTC,CAWSTAYGYTF
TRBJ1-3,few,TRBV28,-,TGTGCCAGCAGTGGGGGGACGGGTGGAAACACCATATATTTT,CASSGGTGGNTIYF
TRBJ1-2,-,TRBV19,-,TGTGCCAGTAGTATAGAAGTCGGGGGACCCGGTTATGGCTACACCTTC,CASSIEVGGPGYGYTF